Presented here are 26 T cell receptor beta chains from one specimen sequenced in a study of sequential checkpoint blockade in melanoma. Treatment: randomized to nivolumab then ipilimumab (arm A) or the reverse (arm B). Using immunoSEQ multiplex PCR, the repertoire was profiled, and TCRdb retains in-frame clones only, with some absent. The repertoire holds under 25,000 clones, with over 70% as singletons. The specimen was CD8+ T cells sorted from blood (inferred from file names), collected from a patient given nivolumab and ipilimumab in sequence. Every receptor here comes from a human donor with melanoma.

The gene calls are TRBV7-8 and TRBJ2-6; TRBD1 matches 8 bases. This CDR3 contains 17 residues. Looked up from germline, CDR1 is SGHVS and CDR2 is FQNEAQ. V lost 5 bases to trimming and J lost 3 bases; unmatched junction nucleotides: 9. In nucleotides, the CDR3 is TGTGCCAGCAGCCGCAAGACAGGGGTTAGTGGGGCCAACGTCCTGACTTTC. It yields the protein CASSRKTGVSGANVLTF.

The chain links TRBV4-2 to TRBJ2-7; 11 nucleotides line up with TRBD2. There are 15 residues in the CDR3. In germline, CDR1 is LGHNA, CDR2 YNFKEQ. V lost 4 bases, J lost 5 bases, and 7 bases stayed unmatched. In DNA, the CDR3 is TGTGCCAGCAGCCTTGAAATAGCGGGAGGGGACGAGCAGTACTTC. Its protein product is CASSLEIAGGDEQYF.

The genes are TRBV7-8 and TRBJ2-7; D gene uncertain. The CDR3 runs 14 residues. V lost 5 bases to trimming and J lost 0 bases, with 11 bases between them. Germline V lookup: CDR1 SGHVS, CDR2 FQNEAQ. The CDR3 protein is CASSPRVSSYEQYF. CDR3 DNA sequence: TGTGCCAGCAGCCCCCGGGTTAGCTCCTACGAGCAGTACTTC.

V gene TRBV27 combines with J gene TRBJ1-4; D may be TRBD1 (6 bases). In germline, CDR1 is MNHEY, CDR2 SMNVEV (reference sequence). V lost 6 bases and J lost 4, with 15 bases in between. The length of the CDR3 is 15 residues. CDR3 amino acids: CASRGHRASNEKLFF. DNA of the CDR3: TGTGCCAGCAGGGGACACCGTGCGAGTAATGAAAAACTGTTTTTT.

CDR3 residues: CASSSLVNEQYF. CDR3 DNA sequence: TGTGCCAGCAGCTCCTTAGTAAACGAGCAGTACTTC. The V gene is TRBV11-2, the J gene TRBJ2-7; D unclear. This CDR3 has 12 residues. V lost 4 bases and J 5 bases, leaving 9 bases between the germline ends. Germline values: CDR1 SGHAT, CDR2 FQNNGV.

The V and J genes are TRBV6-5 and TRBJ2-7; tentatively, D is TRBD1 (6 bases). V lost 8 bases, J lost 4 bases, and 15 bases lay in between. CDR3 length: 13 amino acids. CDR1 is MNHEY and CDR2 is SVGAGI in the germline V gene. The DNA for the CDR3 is TGTGCCAGCGGCATAAACAGGGTATACGAGCAGTACTTC. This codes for CASGINRVYEQYF.

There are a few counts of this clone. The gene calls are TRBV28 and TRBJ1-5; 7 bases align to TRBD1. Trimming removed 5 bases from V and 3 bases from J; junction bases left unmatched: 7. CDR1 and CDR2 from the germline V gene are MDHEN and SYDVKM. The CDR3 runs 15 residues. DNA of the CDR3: TGTGCCAGCAGTCCCTCGGGACAGCTCAATCAGCCCCAGCATTTT. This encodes CASSPSGQLNQPQHF.

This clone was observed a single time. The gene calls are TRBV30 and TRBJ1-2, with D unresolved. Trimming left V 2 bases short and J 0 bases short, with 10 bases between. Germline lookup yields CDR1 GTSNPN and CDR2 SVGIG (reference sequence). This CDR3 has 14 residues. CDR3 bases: TGTGCCTGGAGTTACCGGTCGGCTAACTATGGCTACACCTTC. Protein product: CAWSYRSANYGYTF.

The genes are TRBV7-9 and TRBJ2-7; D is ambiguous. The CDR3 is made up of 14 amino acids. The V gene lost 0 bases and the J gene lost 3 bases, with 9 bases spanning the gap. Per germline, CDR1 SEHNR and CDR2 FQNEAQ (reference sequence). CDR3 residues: CASSLAVTGYEQYF. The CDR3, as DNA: TGTGCCAGCAGCTTAGCTGTCACGGGCTACGAGCAGTACTTC.

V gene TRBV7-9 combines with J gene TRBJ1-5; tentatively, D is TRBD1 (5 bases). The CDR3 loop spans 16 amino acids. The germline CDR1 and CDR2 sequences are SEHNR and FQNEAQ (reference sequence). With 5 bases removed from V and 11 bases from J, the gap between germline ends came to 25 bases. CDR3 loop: CASSPLPPTGLQAQHF. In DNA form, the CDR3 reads TGTGCCAGCAGCCCCCTCCCACCGACGGGACTACAGGCCCAGCATTTT. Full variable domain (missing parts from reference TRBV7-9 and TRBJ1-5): DTGVSQNPRHKITKRGQNVTFRCDPISEHNRLYWYRQTLGQGPEFLTYFQNEAQLEKSRLLSDRFSAERPKGSFSTLEIQRTEQGDSAMYLCASSPLPPTGLQAQHFGDGTRLSIL.

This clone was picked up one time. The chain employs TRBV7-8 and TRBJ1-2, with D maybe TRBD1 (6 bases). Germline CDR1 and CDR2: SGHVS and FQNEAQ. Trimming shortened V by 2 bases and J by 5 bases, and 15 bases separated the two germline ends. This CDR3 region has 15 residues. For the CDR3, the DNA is TGTGCCAGCAGCTTACTGGGAACCCAGGGGTATGGCTACACCTTC. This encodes CASSLLGTQGYGYTF.

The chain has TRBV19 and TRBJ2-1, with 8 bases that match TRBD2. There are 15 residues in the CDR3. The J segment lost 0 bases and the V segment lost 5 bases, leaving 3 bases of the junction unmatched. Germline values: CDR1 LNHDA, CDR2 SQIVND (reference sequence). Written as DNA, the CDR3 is TGTGCCAGTAGTCCGGGACTAGTCTCCTACAATGAGCAGTTCTTC. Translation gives CASSPGLVSYNEQFF.

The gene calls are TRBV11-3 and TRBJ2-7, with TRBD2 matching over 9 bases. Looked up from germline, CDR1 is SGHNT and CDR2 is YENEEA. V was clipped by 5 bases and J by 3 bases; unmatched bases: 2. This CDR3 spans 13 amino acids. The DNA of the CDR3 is TGTGCCAGCAGCCATAGCGGGAGCTACGAGCAGTACTTC. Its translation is CASSHSGSYEQYF.

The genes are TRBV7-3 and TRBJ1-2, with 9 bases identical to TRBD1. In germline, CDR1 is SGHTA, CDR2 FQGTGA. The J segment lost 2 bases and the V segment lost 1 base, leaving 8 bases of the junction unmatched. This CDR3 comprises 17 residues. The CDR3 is CASSLRGPGQGNYGYTF. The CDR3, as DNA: TGTGCCAGCAGCTTAAGAGGGCCGGGACAGGGAAACTATGGCTACACCTTC. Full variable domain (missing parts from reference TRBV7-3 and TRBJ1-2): GAGVSQTPSNKVTEKGKYVELRCDPISGHTALYWYRQSLGQGPEFLIYFQGTGAADDSGLPNDRFFAVRPEGSVSTLKIQRTERGDSAVYLCASSLRGPGQGNYGYTFGSGTRLTVV.

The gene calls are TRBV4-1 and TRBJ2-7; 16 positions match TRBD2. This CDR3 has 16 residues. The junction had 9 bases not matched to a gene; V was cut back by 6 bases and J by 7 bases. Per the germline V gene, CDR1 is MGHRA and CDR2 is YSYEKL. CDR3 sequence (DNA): TGCGCCAGCAGTCGCTCCGGGACTAGCGGGAGGGAAGAGCAGTACTTC. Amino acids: CASSRSGTSGREEQYF.

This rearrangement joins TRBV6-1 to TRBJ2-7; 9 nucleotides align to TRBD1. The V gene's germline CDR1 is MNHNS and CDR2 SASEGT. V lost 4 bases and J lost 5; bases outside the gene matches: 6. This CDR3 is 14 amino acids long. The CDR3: CASSAGTGFNEQYF. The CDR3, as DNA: TGTGCCAGCAGTGCCGGGACAGGGTTCAACGAGCAGTACTTC.

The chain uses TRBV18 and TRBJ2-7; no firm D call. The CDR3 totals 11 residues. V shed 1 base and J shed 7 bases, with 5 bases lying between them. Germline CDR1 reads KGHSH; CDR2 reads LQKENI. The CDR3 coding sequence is TGTGCCAGCTCACCACGAGAAGAGCAGTACTTC. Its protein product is CASSPREEQYF.

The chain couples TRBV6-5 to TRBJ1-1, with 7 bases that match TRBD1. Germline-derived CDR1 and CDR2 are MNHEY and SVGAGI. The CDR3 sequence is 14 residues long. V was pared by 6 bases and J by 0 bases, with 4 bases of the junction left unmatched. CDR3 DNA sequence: TGTGCCAGCAGACCCGGGACAGTGAACACTGAAGCTTTCTTT. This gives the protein CASRPGTVNTEAFF.

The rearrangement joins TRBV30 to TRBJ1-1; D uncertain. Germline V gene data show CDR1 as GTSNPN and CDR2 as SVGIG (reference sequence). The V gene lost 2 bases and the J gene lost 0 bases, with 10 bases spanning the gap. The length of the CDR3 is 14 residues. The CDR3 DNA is TGTGCCTGGAGTCAAGCGAGGATGAACACTGAAGCTTTCTTT. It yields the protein CAWSQARMNTEAFF.

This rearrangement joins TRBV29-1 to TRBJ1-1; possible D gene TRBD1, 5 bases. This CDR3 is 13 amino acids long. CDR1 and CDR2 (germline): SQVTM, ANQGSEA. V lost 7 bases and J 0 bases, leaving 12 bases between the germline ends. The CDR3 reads CSAGHGMNTEAFF. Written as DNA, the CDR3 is TGCAGCGCTGGACACGGAATGAACACTGAAGCTTTCTTT.

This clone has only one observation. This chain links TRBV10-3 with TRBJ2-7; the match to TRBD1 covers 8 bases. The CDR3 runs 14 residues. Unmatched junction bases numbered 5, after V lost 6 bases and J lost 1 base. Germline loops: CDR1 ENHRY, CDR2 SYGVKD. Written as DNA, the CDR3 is TGTGCCATCAGCGGACAGGGCCCATCCTACGAGCAGTACTTC. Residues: CAISGQGPSYEQYF.

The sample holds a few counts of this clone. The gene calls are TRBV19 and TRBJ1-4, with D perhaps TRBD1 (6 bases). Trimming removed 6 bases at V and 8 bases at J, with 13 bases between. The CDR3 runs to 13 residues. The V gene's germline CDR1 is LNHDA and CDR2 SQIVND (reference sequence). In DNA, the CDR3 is TGTGCCAGTAGAAACAGGGCGAGGGAAAAACTGTTTTTT. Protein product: CASRNRAREKLFF.

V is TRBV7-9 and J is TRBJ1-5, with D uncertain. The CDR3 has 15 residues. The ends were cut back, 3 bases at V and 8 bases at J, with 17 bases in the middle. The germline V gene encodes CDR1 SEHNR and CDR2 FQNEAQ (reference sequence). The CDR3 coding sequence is TGTGCCAGCAGCTTCCACACAGCAGATAACGAGCCCCAGCATTTT. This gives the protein CASSFHTADNEPQHF. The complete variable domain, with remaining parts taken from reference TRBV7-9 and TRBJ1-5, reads DTGVSQNPRHKITKRGQNVTFRCDPISEHNRLYWYRQTLGQGPEFLTYFQNEAQLEKSRLLSDRFSAERPKGSFSTLEIQRTEQGDSAMYLCASSFHTADNEPQHFGDGTRLSIL.

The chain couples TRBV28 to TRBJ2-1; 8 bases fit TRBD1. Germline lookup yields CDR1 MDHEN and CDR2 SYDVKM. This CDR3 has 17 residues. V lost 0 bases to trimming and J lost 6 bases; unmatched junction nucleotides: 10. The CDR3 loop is CASSLWGWDRRANEQFF. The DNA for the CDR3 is TGTGCCAGCAGTTTATGGGGTTGGGACAGGCGTGCCAATGAGCAGTTCTTC.

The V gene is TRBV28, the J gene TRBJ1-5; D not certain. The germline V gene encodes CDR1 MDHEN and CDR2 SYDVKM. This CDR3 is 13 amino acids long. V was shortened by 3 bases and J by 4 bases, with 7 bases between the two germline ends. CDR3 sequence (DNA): TGTGCCAGCAGTTTTGCTAGAAATCAGCCCCAGCATTTT. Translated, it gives CASSFARNQPQHF.

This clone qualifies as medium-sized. CDR3 protein: CASSPSRLLTGTGTNGYTF. CDR3 in DNA: TGTGCCAGCAGCCCTAGCCGTCTTCTTACAGGGACCGGAACGAATGGCTACACCTTC. The chain is built from TRBV7-8 and TRBJ1-2, with D possibly matching TRBD1 (6 bases). CDR1 is SGHVS and CDR2 is FQNEAQ in the germline V gene. V was clipped by 5 bases and J by 6 bases, with 31 bases between them. The CDR3 covers 19 residues.